This TCR beta chain emerged from a study of identical twins. The CDR3 sequence is 15 residues long. Per germline, CDR1 SGHDT and CDR2 YYEEEE. Trimming cost V 1 base and J 0 bases; bases outside gene matches: 0. Each CDR3 protein is one row after TCRdb ran MiXCR on the 5' RACE reads. Here the sample spans under 300,000 distinct CDR3 sequences, 10% to 15% being singletons. This clonotype was seen repeatedly, ten times or more. This sample was shared with a second study, whose subject was yellow fever vaccine responses in identical twins.

The TCR sequence derives from a woman aged 18-30 years in good health. The J gene is TRBJ2-1, the V gene TRBV5-6; 8 bases map to TRBD2. The specimen was memory (CD45RO+) T cells sorted from blood. In nucleotides, the CDR3 is TGTGCCAGCAGCTTGCGGGGGGGCTCCTACAATGAGCAGTTCTTC. It codes for CASSLRGGSYNEQFF.